The TCR beta chain under discussion was sequenced for a study of blood T cell repertoires in COVID-19. Overall study: Acute and convalescent COVID-19 specimens originated in the United States, Italy and Spain.

Authors' data handling: How many nucleated cells were present was estimated from reference gene primer amplification. The protocol was immunoSEQ multiplex PCR, while the TCRdb copy is restricted to in-frame clones and leaves out a portion. The V and J calls and clone size are taken from that table; D and trimming were inferred from the DNA. The data hold 150,000 to 180,000 clones, with roughly 83% observed a single time. This TCR derives from an older woman with acute or convalescent COVID-19. Input material: peripheral blood.

The CDR3: CASTLQQVGTEAFF. The DNA for the CDR3 is TGTGCCAGCACCTTACAACAGGTTGGGACTGAAGCTTTCTTT. The rearrangement joins TRBV6-5 to TRBJ1-1, with D possibly TRBD1 on 5 matching bases. The V gene's germline CDR1 is MNHEY and CDR2 SVGAGI. Trimming took off 7 bases at V and 5 bases at J, with 17 bases between the two ends. The CDR3 spans 14 residues.